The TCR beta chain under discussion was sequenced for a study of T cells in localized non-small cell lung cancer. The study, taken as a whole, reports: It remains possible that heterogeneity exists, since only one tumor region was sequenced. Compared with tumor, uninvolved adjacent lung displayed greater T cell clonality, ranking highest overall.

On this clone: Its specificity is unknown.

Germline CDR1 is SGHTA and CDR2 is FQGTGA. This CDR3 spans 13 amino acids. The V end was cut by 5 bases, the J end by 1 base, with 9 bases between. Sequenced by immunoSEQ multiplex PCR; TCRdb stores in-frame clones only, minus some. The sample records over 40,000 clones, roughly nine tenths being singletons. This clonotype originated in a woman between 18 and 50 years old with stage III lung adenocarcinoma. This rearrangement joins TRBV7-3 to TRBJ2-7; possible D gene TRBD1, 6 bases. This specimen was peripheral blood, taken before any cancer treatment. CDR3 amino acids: CASSRDRSYEQYF. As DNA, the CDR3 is TGTGCCAGCAGCCGAGACAGGTCCTACGAGCAGTACTTC.